These 20 T cell receptor beta chains were all obtained from the same sample, sequenced in a study of CD8+ T cells in alopecia areata. Documented treatment: oral pan-JAK inhibitor, 5-10 mg twice daily. After isolation, RNA underwent reverse transcription to generate cDNA as the sequencing template. The method was immunoSEQ multiplex PCR; TCRdb's version includes in-frame clones alone and lacks a portion of them. The table lists about 190,000 clones, 60% to 70% of them singletons. Specimen: CD4+ T cells sorted from blood, collected at week 4, from a patient treated with tofacitinib. These receptors were collected from a human donor with alopecia areata.

This rearrangement joins TRBV29-1 to TRBJ1-5; possible D gene TRBD1, 6 bases. Germline V gene lookup returns CDR1 SQVTM and CDR2 ANQGSEA. The CDR3 is 13 residues long. The ends were cut back, 6 bases at V and 3 bases at J, with 12 bases in the middle. The CDR3 DNA reads as TGCAGCGTCCAGGGACAACCCAATCAGCCCCAGCATTTT. Translated: CSVQGQPNQPQHF.

The V call is TRBV19, the J call TRBJ1-5; 10 bases are a match to TRBD1. In germline, CDR1 is LNHDA, CDR2 SQIVND (reference sequence). The CDR3 sequence is 15 residues long. V was clipped by 7 bases and J by 2 bases; unmatched bases: 5. The DNA of the CDR3 is TGTGCCAGTACGGACAGGGGGATCGGCAATCAGCCCCAGCATTTT. This gives the protein CASTDRGIGNQPQHF.

In this sample, this clone turned up a few times. This rearrangement joins TRBV29-1 to TRBJ2-5, with D tentatively TRBD2 (5 bases). In germline, CDR1 is SQVTM, CDR2 ANQGSEA. Trimming took off 4 bases at V and 5 bases at J, with 17 bases between the two ends. This CDR3 region has 14 residues. The CDR3 coding sequence is TGCAGCGTTGCCCTAGCCATTCGCGCTGAGACCCAGTACTTC. Its translation: CSVALAIRAETQYF.

The chain uses TRBV25-1 and TRBJ2-7; TRBD2 is a possible D gene (6 bases). The germline CDR1 and CDR2 sequences are MGHDK and SYGVNS. The CDR3 sequence is 13 residues long. V lost 3 bases, J lost 3 bases, and 9 bases lay in between. Here the CDR3 reads CASSEGGGYEQYF. CDR3 DNA sequence: TGTGCCAGCAGTGAGGGGGGTGGCTACGAGCAGTACTTC.

This clone was seen more than once but under ten times. The chain has TRBV29-1 and TRBJ1-2; D is perhaps TRBD1 (6 bases). The CDR3 length is 14 residues. V gave up 3 bases and J gave up 5 bases, with 16 bases separating them. Germline assignment: CDR1 SQVTM and CDR2 ANQGSEA. The CDR3 is CSVDLTRGEYGYTF. CDR3 coding DNA: TGCAGCGTTGACCTCACCAGGGGAGAATATGGCTACACCTTC.

This clone was seen a handful of times. This sequence joins TRBV29-1 and TRBJ1-1; D is ambiguous. Germline CDR1 reads SQVTM; CDR2 reads ANQGSEA. Trimming shortened V by 4 bases and J by 0 bases, and 6 bases separated the two germline ends. CDR3 length equals 12 residues. CDR3 coding DNA: TGCAGCGTTGTGACGGTGAACACTGAAGCTTTCTTT. Translated, it gives CSVVTVNTEAFF.

The chain couples TRBV28 to TRBJ1-5; D is possibly TRBD1 (5 bases). This CDR3 region has 14 residues. The V gene's germline CDR1 is MDHEN and CDR2 SYDVKM. Trimming took 7 bases from V and 5 from J, leaving 15 bases between them. This chain's CDR3 is CASTVSQGYQPQHF. The CDR3 nucleotides read TGTGCCAGCACGGTCTCCCAGGGTTATCAGCCCCAGCATTTT.

The chain combines TRBV7-2 with TRBJ1-2; D gene ambiguous. Germline CDR1 is SGHTA and CDR2 is FQGNSA. Trimming removed 1 base from V and 2 bases from J, with 11 bases in between. The CDR3 covers 15 residues. CDR3 in amino acids: CASSLVRAGNYGYTF. CDR3 sequence (DNA): TGTGCCAGCAGCTTAGTCCGGGCCGGCAACTATGGCTACACCTTC.

This chain joins TRBV30 and TRBJ1-2; 8 bases map to TRBD1. Trimming removed 3 bases from V and 3 bases from J; junction bases left unmatched: 3. From germline, CDR1 is GTSNPN and CDR2 SVGIG (reference sequence). This CDR3 is 13 amino acids long. The CDR3 DNA reads as TGTGCCTGGAGCGCGGACAGGGACTATGGCTACACCTTC. This translates into CAWSADRDYGYTF. Looking up the rest from reference TRBV30 and TRBJ1-2 gives the full variable domain: SQTIHQWPATLVQPVGSPLSLECTVEGTSNPNLYWYRQAAGRGLQLLFYSVGIGQISSEVPQNLSASRPQDRQFILSSKKLLLSDSGFYLCAWSADRDYGYTFGSGTRLTVV.

The CDR3 coding sequence is TGCAGCGTTGGGGTTGGGGGCACTAATGAAAAACTGTTTTTT. Amino acids: CSVGVGGTNEKLFF. The chain combines TRBV29-1 with TRBJ1-4; maybe TRBD1 (6 bases). Trimming took 4 bases from V and 2 from J, leaving 11 bases between them. The CDR3 length is 14 residues. Germline loops: CDR1 SQVTM, CDR2 ANQGSEA.

The genes are TRBV5-1 and TRBJ2-5; 9 bases fit TRBD1. Germline values: CDR1 SGHRS, CDR2 YFSETQ. The V and J ends lost 0 bases and 5 bases, in that order; junction bases with no gene match: 2. The CDR3 has 14 residues. The CDR3 DNA follows: TGCGCCAGCAGCTTGGGGACAGGGGACGAGACCCAGTACTTC. Protein: CASSLGTGDETQYF.

This clone was recorded only once. CDR3 protein: CATSRTGGGYGYTF. As DNA, the CDR3 is TGTGCCACCAGCAGGACAGGGGGAGGTTATGGCTACACCTTC. This chain uses TRBV15 with TRBJ1-2, with 9 nucleotides matching TRBD1. The J segment lost 5 bases and the V segment lost 3 bases, leaving 4 bases of the junction unmatched. Germline lookup yields CDR1 LNHNV and CDR2 YYDKDF (reference sequence). This CDR3 is built from 14 residues.

The gene calls are TRBV4-1 and TRBJ2-1; 12 bases are a match to TRBD2. J lost 4 bases, V lost 2 bases, and 6 bases had no gene match. The CDR3 covers 17 residues. Germline V CDR1 and CDR2: MGHRA, YSYEKL. In DNA, the CDR3 is TGCGCCAGCAGCCAACCCCCAGGACTAGCGGGGTACAATGAGCAGTTCTTC. Translated, it gives CASSQPPGLAGYNEQFF.

This clone showed up just a few times. The chain recombines TRBV29-1 with TRBJ2-2; D not resolved. V dropped 6 bases and J dropped 3 bases, with 5 bases sitting between them. The CDR3 has 11 residues. CDR1 is SQVTM, CDR2 ANQGSEA, per germline. The CDR3 region is CSVQYTGELFF. DNA of the CDR3: TGCAGCGTCCAGTACACCGGGGAGCTGTTTTTT.

This sequence joins TRBV29-1 and TRBJ2-7; 8 bases fit TRBD2. CDR3 length equals 13 residues. Germline lookup yields CDR1 SQVTM and CDR2 ANQGSEA. J lost 4 bases, V lost 4 bases, and 6 bases had no gene match. The CDR3 protein is CSVVEAGVYEQYF. CDR3 coding DNA: TGCAGCGTTGTAGAAGCGGGAGTTTACGAGCAGTACTTC.

The rearrangement uses TRBV19 and TRBJ2-1; perhaps TRBD1 as D (5 bases). This CDR3 is built from 15 residues. The germline V and J ends were trimmed by 3 bases and 7 bases, with 16 bases remaining between them. CDR1 is LNHDA, CDR2 SQIVND, per germline (reference sequence). This CDR3 is CASSIGNRLSNEQFF. CDR3 coding DNA: TGTGCCAGTAGTATTGGTAACAGGTTGAGTAATGAGCAGTTCTTC. Full variable domain (remainder filled in from reference TRBV19 and TRBJ2-1): DGGITQSPKYLFRKEGQNVTLSCEQNLNHDAMYWYRQDPGQGLRLIYYSQIVNDFQKGDIAEGYSVSREKKESFPLTVTSAQKNPTAFYLCASSIGNRLSNEQFFGPGTRLTVL.

The rearrangement uses TRBV19 and TRBJ2-6; D gene unclear. Germline V CDR1 and CDR2: LNHDA, SQIVND (reference sequence). V was shortened by 3 bases and J by 1 base, with 10 bases between the two germline ends. The CDR3 totals 16 residues. This CDR3 is CASSMSPRSGANVLTF. DNA of the CDR3: TGTGCCAGTAGTATGTCTCCCAGGTCTGGGGCCAACGTCCTGACTTTC.

The genes are TRBV7-2 and TRBJ2-2; D unresolved. This CDR3 has 16 residues. Trimming shortened V by 0 bases and J by 6 bases, and 14 bases separated the two germline ends. Germline CDR1 reads SGHTA; CDR2 reads FQGNSA. DNA for the CDR3: TGTGCCAGCAGCTTAGCGCGTAAAGGCGGCGCCGGGGAGCTGTTTTTT. Translation gives CASSLARKGGAGELFF.

This clone was seen only once. The genes are TRBV4-1 and TRBJ1-1, with 7 bases identical to TRBD1. The germline V gene encodes CDR1 MGHRA and CDR2 YSYEKL. The CDR3 is 13 amino acids. V shed 10 bases, J shed 7 bases, and the junction held 12 bases outside the gene matches. The CDR3 coding sequence is TGCGCCACCTCATCGGAGGGGGCTCGTGAAGCTTTCTTT. Translated, it gives CATSSEGAREAFF.

This clone was picked up a small number of times. The genes are TRBV19 and TRBJ2-7; the match to TRBD1 covers 10 bases. Looked up from germline, CDR1 is LNHDA and CDR2 is SQIVND (reference sequence). Trimming at V came to 3 bases and at J to 6 bases, leaving 8 bases not matched to a gene. The CDR3 is 15 amino acids. For the CDR3, the DNA is TGTGCCAGTAGTATGTATGCCGGGACAGGGGTCGAGCAGTACTTC. This encodes CASSMYAGTGVEQYF.